This passage covers 30 T cell receptor beta chains from one sample sequenced in a study of T cell clonality in common variable immunodeficiency. Sequencing used immunoSEQ multiplex PCR; TCRdb keeps in-frame clones, though not all of them. The sample was found to contain around 55,000 clones, and every one recurs. Sequences were obtained from peripheral blood mononuclear cells. The receptors derive from a person aged 18-70 years in good health.

Details on this clone: The junction departs from the called germline gene at one end, perhaps through a read error. The read stops 3 residues short of the end of the CDR3; the missing end is completed from the germline J gene. Other nucleotide sequences in the sample specify the same CDR3. The chain employs TRBV6-1 and TRBJ2-1; 9 bases are a match to TRBD2. CDR1 is MNHNS and CDR2 is SASEGT in the germline V gene. The CDR3 runs 16 residues. The part of the CDR3 DNA that was read is TGCGCCAGCAGTGAAGCGCGACTAGCGGCCAACAATGAG. Protein product: CASSEARLAANNE. The CDR3 in its entirety is CASSEARLAANNEQFF.

There are many counts of this clone. From the germline J gene comes the end of the CDR3, since the read stops 3 residues before it. This chain links TRBV30 with TRBJ2-2, with TRBD2 as a possible D gene (7 bases). The CDR3 is 15 amino acids. Germline assignment: CDR1 GTSNPN and CDR2 SVGIG (reference sequence). The CDR3 DNA, read in part, is TGTGCCTGGAGTACCTACACTGGGGGGGCCAACGTG. Protein product: CAWSTYTGGANV. The full CDR3 reads CAWSTYTGGANVLFF.

This clone was detected many times. CDR3 DNA (partial): TGTGCCAGCAGCTCCGGACTAGCGGTCCATGAG. It is translated as CASSSGLAVHE. The full CDR3 protein reads CASSSGLAVHEQFF. The chain couples TRBV7-3 to TRBJ2-1; 10 bases fit TRBD2. From the germline J gene comes the end of the CDR3, since the read stops 3 residues before it. Germline values: CDR1 SGHTA, CDR2 FQGTGA. V was pared by 4 bases and J by 8 bases, with 5 bases of the junction left unmatched. CDR3 length: 14 amino acids.

In this sample, this clone turned up many times. The sequenced fragment ends 3 residues before the CDR3 boundary, so the rest is inferred from the germline J gene. The rearrangement uses TRBV19 and TRBJ1-1, with D possibly matching TRBD1 (6 bases). V was cut by 3 bases and J by 4 bases, with 15 bases left in between. The CDR3 spans 15 residues. Germline CDR1 reads LNHDA; CDR2 reads SQIVND (reference sequence). Here the CDR3 reads CASSMVRQVATEAFF. Partial CDR3 DNA: TGTGCCAGTAGTATGGTTCGACAGGTGGCCACTGAA.

This clone occurred a few times. The missing CDR3 end, 3 residues past where the read stops, is filled in from the germline J gene. The chain couples TRBV18 to TRBJ2-3, with TRBD1 identical over 11 bases. This CDR3 has 14 amino acids. CDR1 KGHSH and CDR2 LQKENI come from the germline V gene. The CDR3 loop is CASSEGQGVETQYF. Incomplete CDR3 DNA: TGTGCCAGCTCAGAGGGACAGGGGGTCGAGACG.

This clone was observed many times. The read terminates 3 residues ahead of where the CDR3 ends, so the germline J gene completes it. The genes are TRBV4-2 and TRBJ2-1; 10 bases are a match to TRBD2. This CDR3 contains 17 residues. With V trimmed by 1 base and J by 4 bases, 7 bases remained unmatched. Germline V lookup: CDR1 LGHNA, CDR2 YNFKEQ. CDR3 DNA (partial): TGTGCCAGCAGCCAAGGGGCACTAGCGGGGAGATACAATGAG. It is translated as CASSQGALAGRYNE. The full CDR3 protein is CASSQGALAGRYNEQFF.

This clone has a count of ten or more. The read halts 3 residues ahead of the CDR3 end, with the missing end drawn from the germline J gene. The chain combines TRBV29-1 with TRBJ2-7, with TRBD2 as a possible D gene (6 bases). The CDR3 is made up of 17 amino acids. The germline V gene encodes CDR1 SQVTM and CDR2 ANQGSEA. Trimming cost V 6 bases and J 0 bases, with 24 bases left between them. CDR3 bases read: TGCAGCGTCCCGGTCCTGGGACCGTTGACTAGCTCCTACGAG. Translation gives CSVPVLGPLTSSYE. Given in full, the CDR3 is CSVPVLGPLTSSYEQYF.

In regard to this clone: The missing CDR3 end, 3 residues past where the read stops, is filled in from the germline J gene. The chain combines TRBV2 with TRBJ2-7; possibly TRBD2 for D (7 bases). Trimming removed 3 bases from V and 3 bases from J, with 18 bases in between. The CDR3 extends over 16 amino acids. The germline V gene encodes CDR1 SNHLY and CDR2 FYNNEI. CDR3 residues: CASSEGGGGKFYEQYF. The CDR3 bases that were read are TGTGCCAGCAGTGAGGGGGGGGGCGGGAAATTCTACGAG.

This clone occurred many times. The read ends 3 residues before the CDR3 terminus; that terminus is restored from the germline J gene. The rearrangement uses TRBV19 and TRBJ2-1, with D possibly matching TRBD2 (6 bases). The germline V gene has CDR1 LNHDA and CDR2 SQIVND (reference sequence). Trimming left V 1 base short and J 4 bases short, with 11 bases between. This CDR3 contains 15 residues. The part of the CDR3 DNA that was read is TGTGCCAGTAGTATAGTGGGGGGTTTATACAATGAG. It translates to CASSIVGGLYNE. The full CDR3 reads CASSIVGGLYNEQFF.

There are many counts of this clone. The sequence runs out 3 residues before the end of the CDR3; the remainder is reconstructed from the germline J gene. The chain carries TRBV5-1 and TRBJ1-6, with TRBD1 matching over 7 bases. Germline CDR1 is SGHRS and CDR2 is YFSETQ. V lost 6 bases and J lost 6; bases outside the gene matches: 6. The CDR3 runs 14 residues. The CDR3 DNA, read in part, is TGCGCCAGCACCCCAGGACAGGCTAATTCACCC. It is translated as CASTPGQANSP. The full CDR3 protein reads CASTPGQANSPLHF.

This clone was observed at least ten times. CDR3 residues: CASSSLGRKTGPQHF. Partial CDR3 DNA: TGTGCCAGCAGCTCCTTAGGCCGGAAAACAGGCCCC. The gene calls are TRBV7-9 and TRBJ1-5, with D perhaps matching TRBD1 (5 bases). Sequencing ends 3 residues short of the CDR3 end; the germline J gene provides the rest. The germline V gene has CDR1 SEHNR and CDR2 FQNEAQ (reference sequence). The CDR3 loop spans 15 amino acids.

This clone has a count of ten or more. The CDR3 end falls 3 residues outside the read, so it is completed with the germline J gene. The V gene is TRBV18, the J gene TRBJ1-5, with 8 bases fitting TRBD1. Per germline, CDR1 KGHSH and CDR2 LQKENI. The trim removed 4 bases at V and 7 bases at J, leaving 12 bases unmatched. The CDR3 covers 16 residues. The CDR3 here is CASSQPGTGLRQPQHF. The CDR3 DNA, read in part, is TGTGCCAGCTCACAACCCGGGACAGGCCTTCGACAGCCC.

This clone was seen repeatedly, ten times or more. The DNA read from the CDR3 is TGTGCCAGTTCTAGGCGGGGGAACACCGGGGAG. Protein product: CASSRRGNTGE. The entire CDR3 sequence reads CASSRRGNTGELFF. The chain joins TRBV19 to TRBJ2-2, with D perhaps TRBD2 (6 bases). Read data end 3 residues before the CDR3 end; the end is taken from the germline J gene. The CDR3 is made up of 14 amino acids. Trimming took off 8 bases at V and 1 base at J, with 11 bases between the two ends. The germline CDR1 and CDR2 sequences are LNHDA and SQIVND (reference sequence).

There are many counts of this clone. The read stops 3 residues short of the end of the CDR3; the missing end is completed from the germline J gene. V usage is TRBV10-3 and J usage is TRBJ2-2, with a possible D match to TRBD2 (6 bases). Germline assignment: CDR1 ENHRY and CDR2 SYGVKD. The CDR3 contains 15 residues. Trimming removed 5 bases from V and 3 bases from J, with 13 bases in between. Here the CDR3 reads CAISKTSSDTGELFF. The sequenced part of the CDR3 DNA is TGTGCCATCAGTAAGACTAGTTCGGACACCGGGGAG.

This clone has ten or more counts. The read ends 3 residues shy of where the CDR3 ends; the end is completed using the germline J gene. The rearrangement links TRBV4-2 to TRBJ2-5; a possible D gene is TRBD1 (5 bases). Germline CDR1 reads LGHNA; CDR2 reads YNFKEQ. Deletions cut 2 bases from V and 2 bases from J, with 12 bases between. CDR3 length equals 15 residues. The CDR3 is CASSQWGGKQETQYF. CDR3 DNA (partial): TGTGCCAGCAGCCAATGGGGCGGAAAACAAGAGACC.

This clone was counted ten times or more. The read falls 3 residues short of the CDR3 end, and the missing part is taken from the germline J gene. This chain joins TRBV20-1 and TRBJ2-7; D remains unclear. The CDR3 has 11 amino acids. The V gene lost 0 bases and the J gene lost 4 bases, with 4 bases spanning the gap. Germline assignment: CDR1 DFQATT and CDR2 SNEGSKA (reference sequence). Incomplete CDR3 DNA: TGCAGTGCTAGAGATCAGTACGAG. Its translation is CSARDQYE. The entire CDR3 protein reads CSARDQYEQYF.

At least ten counts were recorded for this clone. Read coverage stops 3 residues before the CDR3 terminus; the germline J gene supplies the remainder. The chain is built from TRBV7-2 and TRBJ2-2; D might be TRBD2 (6 bases). The V end was cut by 0 bases, the J end by 4 bases, with 12 bases between. The length of the CDR3 is 16 residues. The germline gives CDR1 SGHTA, CDR2 FQGNSA. CDR3 sequence: CASSLATRLITGELFF. The part of the CDR3 DNA that was read is TGTGCCAGCAGCTTAGCGACTAGATTAATCACCGGGGAG.

Turning to this clone: The read falls 3 residues short of the CDR3 end, and the missing part is taken from the germline J gene. This sequence joins TRBV23-1 and TRBJ1-1; a weak D match, TRBD1 (6 bases). TRBV23-1 is given ORF status, its function remaining uncertain. This CDR3 region has 18 residues. Trimming took 11 bases from V and 1 from J, leaving 29 bases between them. The sequenced part of the CDR3 DNA is TGCGCCGACCGCCACCCCGACGGGGGGGGGCCGCGGAACACTGAA. The encoded protein is CADRHPDGGGPRNTE. Given in full, the CDR3 is CADRHPDGGGPRNTEAFF.

This clone was observed at least ten times. The CDR3 here is CAISTGLNTEAFF. The DNA read from the CDR3 is TGTGCCATCAGTACAGGGCTGAACACTGAA. The V gene is TRBV10-3, the J gene TRBJ1-1, with D maybe TRBD1 (6 bases). Read coverage stops 3 residues before the CDR3 terminus; the germline J gene supplies the remainder. Trimming left V 5 bases short and J 0 bases short, with 7 bases between. The germline V gene has CDR1 ENHRY and CDR2 SYGVKD. The length of the CDR3 is 13 residues.

This clone occurred many times. The read terminates 3 residues before the CDR3 end, so the remaining end is supplied by the germline J gene. This chain connects TRBV5-4 to TRBJ2-3, with D perhaps TRBD1 (6 bases). CDR1 is SGHNT, CDR2 YYREEE, per germline (reference sequence). This CDR3 is built from 12 residues. This CDR3 is CASGQLQETQYF. The sequenced part of the CDR3 DNA is TGTGCCAGCGGACAGCTCCAAGAGACG.

At least ten counts were recorded for this clone. The CDR3 extends 3 residues past the end of the read, so its final part is completed from the germline J gene. The chain couples TRBV20-1 to TRBJ2-3, with a possible D match to TRBD2 (7 bases). The CDR3 is 13 residues long. The germline CDR1 and CDR2 sequences are DFQATT and SNEGSKA (reference sequence). The DNA read from the CDR3 is TGCAGTGCGGGATACAGGGCGGGAGAGACG. Amino acid sequence: CSAGYRAGET. The whole CDR3 is CSAGYRAGETQYF.

This clone was detected many times. The read ends 3 residues early relative to the CDR3; the germline J gene fills the gap. The chain carries TRBV7-2 and TRBJ2-1, with a possible D match to TRBD2 (5 bases). The V gene's germline CDR1 is SGHTA and CDR2 FQGNSA. The CDR3 is 15 residues long. Deletions cut 4 bases from V and 0 bases from J, with 10 bases between. The CDR3 loop is CASSSTTNSYNEQFF. The CDR3 DNA, read in part, is TGTGCCAGCAGCTCGACTACGAACTCCTACAATGAG.

Many counts were recorded for this clone. The read finishes 3 residues shy of the CDR3 end, and the germline J gene is used to complete it. The chain is built from TRBV20-1 and TRBJ1-5, with D perhaps matching TRBD1 (5 bases). Deletions cut 0 bases from V and 3 bases from J, with 15 bases between. CDR1 is DFQATT and CDR2 is SNEGSKA in the germline V gene (reference sequence). This CDR3 has 16 residues. The CDR3 spells CSARDPGQGINQPQHF. CDR3 DNA, as far as it was read: TGCAGTGCTAGAGATCCAGGGCAAGGGATCAATCAGCCC.

This clone has a count of ten or more. The observed sequence ends 3 residues before the CDR3 terminus, with the missing tail filled in from the germline J gene. The chain has TRBV19 and TRBJ2-5; a weak D match, TRBD1 (6 bases). This CDR3 has 15 residues. Germline lookup yields CDR1 LNHDA and CDR2 SQIVND (reference sequence). V was shortened by 3 bases and J by 4 bases, with 15 bases between the two germline ends. The CDR3 loop reads CASSMGQGFGETQYF. The CDR3 DNA, read in part, is TGTGCCAGTAGTATGGGGCAGGGGTTCGGAGAGACC. The full variable domain, with the rest looked up from reference TRBV19 and TRBJ2-5, is DGGITQSPKYLFRKEGQNVTLSCEQNLNHDAMYWYRQDPGQGLRLIYYSQIVNDFQKGDIAEGYSVSREKKESFPLTVTSAQKNPTAFYLCASSMGQGFGETQYFGPGTRLLVL.

Turning to this clone: The read stops 3 residues short of the end of the CDR3; the missing end is completed from the germline J gene. The gene calls are TRBV7-2 and TRBJ1-2; 7 nucleotides match TRBD1. This CDR3 is 13 amino acids long. CDR1 SGHTA and CDR2 FQGNSA come from the germline V gene. The CDR3 bases that were read are TGTGCCAGCAGCTCCCGGACAGGCAACGAC. Translating gives CASSSRTGND. The full CDR3 sequence reads CASSSRTGNDYTF.

This clone has a count of ten or more. The CDR3 spells CASSPRDRSTLEQYF. The CDR3 DNA, read in part, is TGTGCCAGCAGCCCCCGGGACAGATCCACCCTCGAG. The chain uses TRBV13 and TRBJ2-7, with 7 bases lining up with TRBD1. The read ends 3 residues shy of where the CDR3 ends; the end is completed using the germline J gene. Germline V gene lookup returns CDR1 PRHDT and CDR2 FYEKMQ (reference sequence). The CDR3 totals 15 residues. V lost 5 bases to trimming and J lost 6 bases; unmatched junction nucleotides: 13.

This clone was seen repeatedly, ten times or more. Read data end 3 residues before the CDR3 end; the end is taken from the germline J gene. The chain uses TRBV5-6 and TRBJ1-2; D may be TRBD1 (6 bases). The V end was cut by 1 base, the J end by 4 bases, with 14 bases between. The length of the CDR3 is 15 residues. Germline-derived CDR1 and CDR2 are SGHDT and YYEEEE. The DNA read from the CDR3 is TGTGCCAGCAGCTTGCTTGGTGCACAGGGCTATGGC. Its protein product is CASSLLGAQGYG. From start to end, the CDR3 is CASSLLGAQGYGYTF.

This clone was found a few times. The CDR3 extends 3 residues past the end of the read, so its final part is completed from the germline J gene. The chain combines TRBV2 with TRBJ2-7; TRBD2 matches at 11 bases. Germline trimming cut 5 bases from V and 6 bases from J; bases unmatched to any gene: 9. Germline assignment: CDR1 SNHLY and CDR2 FYNNEI. This CDR3 is 15 amino acids long. Incomplete CDR3 DNA: TGTGCCAGCAGTCAGACTAGCGGGAACGAGAGCGAG. Protein sequence: CASSQTSGNESE. The complete CDR3 sequence is CASSQTSGNESEQYF. Complete variable domain (other parts from reference TRBV2 and TRBJ2-7): EPEVTQTPSHQVTQMGQEVILRCVPISNHLYFYWYRQILGQKVEFLVSFYNNEISEKSEIFDDQFSVERPDGSNFTLKIRSTKLEDSAMYFCASSQTSGNESEQYFGPGTRLTVT.

Many counts were recorded for this clone. Coverage ceases 3 residues before the CDR3 finishes, and the germline J gene fills in the end. The chain joins TRBV19 to TRBJ2-7; D is possibly TRBD2 (6 bases). Germline CDR1 reads LNHDA; CDR2 reads SQIVND (reference sequence). This CDR3 has 12 residues. Trimming shortened V by 7 bases and J by 0 bases, and 7 bases separated the two germline ends. Incomplete CDR3 DNA: TGTGCCAGTACGGGGGACTCCTACGAG. Its translation is CASTGDSYE. In full, the CDR3 reads CASTGDSYEQYF.

This clone was seen a handful of times. The junction and the germline gene differ at one end; a read error may be behind it. The CDR3 end falls 3 residues outside the read, so it is completed with the germline J gene. The chain has TRBV7-9 and TRBJ1-3, with D perhaps matching TRBD1 (5 bases). The CDR3 totals 14 residues. The germline gives CDR1 SEHNR, CDR2 FQNEAQ (reference sequence). CDR3 amino acids: CASSDDGRGNTIYF. The covered CDR3 bases are TGTGCCAGCAGCGACGACGGGAGGGGAAACACA.